This T cell receptor beta chain derives from a study of blood T cell repertoires in COVID-19. Study-level information: Researchers got acute and convalescent COVID-19 samples from the United States, Italy and Spain.

The CDR3 loop spans 15 amino acids. Germline loops: CDR1 ENHRY, CDR2 SYGVKD. V was pared by 2 bases and J by 6 bases, with 14 bases between. Source study methods: Scientists estimated how many nucleated cells there were by amplifying reference gene primers. The method was immunoSEQ multiplex PCR; TCRdb's version includes in-frame clones alone and lacks a portion of them. The V and J calls and clone size were taken over from that table, and D and trimming were inferred from the DNA. The data show more than 200,000 clones, about four fifths seen once. This clone was seen a handful of times. This receptor was taken from a man aged 35-49 years with active or convalescent COVID-19. The sample was peripheral blood. The chain links TRBV10-3 to TRBJ1-5, with D possibly matching TRBD1 (6 bases). The CDR3 coding sequence is TGTGCCATCAGTGAGGGCAGGGGAGAAGTTCAGCCCCAGCATTTT. It encodes CAISEGRGEVQPQHF.